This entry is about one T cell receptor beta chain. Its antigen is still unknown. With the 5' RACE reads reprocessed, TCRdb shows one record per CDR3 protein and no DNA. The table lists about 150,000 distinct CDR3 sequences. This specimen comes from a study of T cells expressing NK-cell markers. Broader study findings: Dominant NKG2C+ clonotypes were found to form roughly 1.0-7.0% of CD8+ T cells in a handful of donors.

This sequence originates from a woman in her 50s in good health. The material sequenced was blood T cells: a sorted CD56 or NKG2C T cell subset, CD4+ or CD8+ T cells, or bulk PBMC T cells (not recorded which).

This CDR3 is CASSLDDRGRPWNEQFF. This chain uses TRBV11-2 with TRBJ2-1; there is no DNA to check the TCRdb D call of TRBD1. Per the germline V gene, CDR1 is SGHAT and CDR2 is FQNNGV. The CDR3 is 17 residues long. Using reference TRBV11-2 and TRBJ2-1 for the parts outside the CDR3, the full variable domain is EAGVAQSPRYKIIEKRQSVAFWCNPISGHATLYWYQQILGQGPKLLIQFQNNGVVDDSQLPKDRFSAERLKGVDSTLKIQPAKLEDSAVYLCASSLDDRGRPWNEQFFGPGTRLTVL.